Below are 30 T cell receptor beta chains sequenced from a single sample in a study of blood T cell repertoires in COVID-19. Assay used: immunoSEQ multiplex PCR; TCRdb lists only in-frame clones, some missing. The sample includes more than 150,000 clones, 80% of them seen just once. Sample: PBMCs or T cells enriched from blood (not recorded which). These receptors were obtained from a man between 60 and 70 years old who had been exposed to COVID-19.

This clone was recorded a few times. The chain is built from TRBV18 and TRBJ2-1; 11 nucleotides align to TRBD2. Germline-derived CDR1 and CDR2 are KGHSH and LQKENI. The CDR3 runs 16 residues. V shed 6 bases, J shed 5 bases, and the junction held 9 bases outside the gene matches. The CDR3 loop is CASSPAGSGRDNEQFF. The CDR3 nucleotides are TGTGCCAGCTCCCCCGCCGGTAGCGGGAGGGACAATGAGCAGTTCTTC.

This chain joins TRBV29-1 and TRBJ2-2; TRBD1 is a possible D gene (6 bases). The CDR3 runs 16 residues. The V end was cut by 6 bases, the J end by 1 base, with 18 bases between. Germline-derived CDR1 and CDR2 are SQVTM and ANQGSEA. CDR3 protein: CSVGAMVTGNTGELFF. CDR3 sequence (DNA): TGCAGCGTAGGCGCCATGGTGACAGGGAACACCGGGGAGCTGTTTTTT.

The chain couples TRBV18 to TRBJ1-5; unclear D gene. This CDR3 spans 15 amino acids. Germline CDR1 is KGHSH and CDR2 is LQKENI. V was clipped by 8 bases and J by 0 bases, with 14 bases between them. The CDR3 here is CASHPGSDSNQPQHF. The CDR3 DNA is TGTGCCAGCCACCCGGGGTCTGATAGCAATCAGCCCCAGCATTTT. Supplemented by reference TRBV18 and TRBJ1-5, the full variable domain reads NAGVMQNPRHLVRRRGQEARLRCSPMKGHSHVYWYRQLPEEGLKFMVYLQKENIIDESGMPKERFSAEFPKEGPSILRIQQVVRGDSAAYFCASHPGSDSNQPQHFGDGTRLSIL.

This sequence joins TRBV3-1 (or the pseudogene TRBV3-2) and TRBJ2-2; 9 nucleotides align to TRBD2. The CDR3 runs 18 residues. CDR1 and CDR2 from the germline V gene are LGHDT and YNNKEL (reference sequence). V shed 1 base, J shed 4 bases, and the junction held 10 bases outside the gene matches. In nucleotides, the CDR3 is TGTGCCAGCAGCCAAGCAAGGCCTAGCGGGATTAGCACCGGGGAGCTGTTTTTT. This sequence encodes CASSQARPSGISTGELFF.

This clone was seen more than once but under ten times. The rearrangement links TRBV7-6 to TRBJ2-7; TRBD1 matches at 7 bases. Unmatched junction bases numbered 6, after V lost 5 bases and J lost 2 bases. Looked up from germline, CDR1 is SGHVS and CDR2 is FNYEAQ. The CDR3 runs to 14 residues. This CDR3 reads CASSPDRATYEQYF. CDR3 sequence (DNA): TGTGCCAGCAGCCCAGACAGGGCTACCTACGAGCAGTACTTC. The variable domain in full, with the rest retrieved from reference TRBV7-6 and TRBJ2-7, is GAGVSQSPRYKVTKRGQDVALRCDPISGHVSLYWYRQALGQGPEFLTYFNYEAQQDKSGLPNDRFSAERPEGSISTLTIQRTEQRDSAMYRCASSPDRATYEQYFGPGTRLTVT.

The chain has TRBV28 and TRBJ2-7; the D gene is possibly TRBD2 (5 bases). Looked up from germline, CDR1 is MDHEN and CDR2 is SYDVKM. The CDR3 is 16 residues long. V gave up 7 bases and J gave up 1 base, with 20 bases separating them. The CDR3 region is CASTSTFSRRSYEQYF. For the CDR3, the DNA is TGTGCCAGCACTTCTACTTTCTCCCGGAGGTCCTACGAGCAGTACTTC.

This clone was observed a handful of times. This sequence joins TRBV28 and TRBJ1-2; possible D gene TRBD1, 5 bases. This CDR3 comprises 13 residues. Germline CDR1 and CDR2: MDHEN and SYDVKM. V lost 6 bases to trimming and J lost 3 bases, with 11 bases between them. The CDR3 protein is CASSRGVDYGYTF. The CDR3 DNA reads as TGTGCCAGCAGCCGGGGGGTTGACTATGGCTACACCTTC.

V usage is TRBV27 and J usage is TRBJ1-2, with D unresolved. Trimming removed 2 bases at V and 1 base at J, with 5 bases between. CDR1 and CDR2 (germline): MNHEY, SMNVEV (reference sequence). The CDR3 loop spans 13 amino acids. CDR3 sequence: CASSLGSNYGYTF. The CDR3 coding sequence is TGTGCCAGCAGTTTAGGCAGTAACTATGGCTACACCTTC.

This clone was counted only a few times. The rearrangement uses TRBV6-5 and TRBJ1-1; D is unresolved. Deletions cut 4 bases from V and 4 bases from J, with 13 bases between. Germline V lookup: CDR1 MNHEY, CDR2 SVGAGI. The CDR3 has 14 residues. In DNA form, the CDR3 reads TGTGCCAGCAGTTCCCCCGGGGTGGGCACTGAAGCTTTCTTT. This gives the protein CASSSPGVGTEAFF.

Turning to this clone: A junction boundary mismatches the germline segment, possibly from a read error. V usage is TRBV6-2 or TRBV6-3 and J usage is TRBJ1-2, with 12 bases identical to TRBD1. The germline V gene has CDR1 MNHEY and CDR2 SVGEGT. This CDR3 region has 14 residues. Here the CDR3 DNA reads TGTGCCAGCAGTTACTCTACCGGGACAGGGGGCTGCACCTTC. Protein: CASSYSTGTGGCTF.

This chain joins TRBV14 and TRBJ2-3; tentatively, D is TRBD1 (5 bases). V dropped 4 bases and J dropped 2 bases, with 16 bases sitting between them. This CDR3 contains 16 residues. CDR1 and CDR2 from the germline V gene are SGHDN and FVKESK. CDR3 residues: CASSLDGAGNTDTQYF. The DNA for the CDR3 is TGTGCCAGCAGCCTGGATGGGGCAGGGAACACAGATACGCAGTATTTT.

The chain links TRBV11-3 to TRBJ1-1, with a possible D match to TRBD1 (5 bases). V lost 4 bases, J lost 0 bases, and 12 bases lay in between. Per germline, CDR1 SGHNT and CDR2 YENEEA. CDR3 length: 15 amino acids. This CDR3 is CASSSPGLMNTEAFF. Written as DNA, the CDR3 is TGTGCCAGCAGCTCTCCGGGACTCATGAACACTGAAGCTTTCTTT.

The gene calls are TRBV6-1 and TRBJ2-4, with a weak D call TRBD2 (5 bases). Germline values: CDR1 MNHNS, CDR2 SASEGT. V gave up 3 bases and J gave up 0 bases, with 9 bases separating them. The CDR3 totals 15 residues. The CDR3 bases are TGTGCCAGCAGTGACGAACTAGGAGCCAAAAACATTCAGTACTTC. Translating gives CASSDELGAKNIQYF.

The chain links TRBV30 to TRBJ1-2, with D unclear. The CDR3 has 12 amino acids. With 1 base removed from V and 8 bases from J, the gap between germline ends came to 11 bases. CDR1 is GTSNPN, CDR2 SVGIG, per germline (reference sequence). The CDR3 DNA follows: TGTGCCTGGAGTGAGACGGCCGGGGGCTACACCTTC. It encodes CAWSETAGGYTF.

The chain carries TRBV3-1 (or the pseudogene TRBV3-2) and TRBJ2-7; 7 positions agree with TRBD1. CDR3 length: 13 residues. V trimming: 4 bases; J trimming: 9 bases; junction bases outside the gene matches: 9. CDR1 LGHDT and CDR2 YNNKEL come from the germline V gene (reference sequence). The CDR3 DNA reads as TGTGCCAGCAGCCCGCCCGGGACAGTGCTGCAGTACTTC. It specifies CASSPPGTVLQYF.

V is TRBV7-2 and J is TRBJ2-7, with a weak D call TRBD2 (6 bases). Trimming pared 5 bases from V and 1 base from J, leaving 12 bases between. The germline CDR1 and CDR2 sequences are SGHTA and FQGNSA. The CDR3 consists of 14 residues. The CDR3 loop is CASSRLGTSYEQYF. The CDR3 DNA follows: TGTGCCAGCAGCCGTCTAGGGACTTCCTACGAGCAGTACTTC. Looking up the rest from reference TRBV7-2 and TRBJ2-7 gives the full variable domain: GAGVSQSPSNKVTEKGKDVELRCDPISGHTALYWYRQSLGQGLEFLIYFQGNSAPDKSGLPSDRFSAERTGGSVSTLTIQRTQQEDSAVYLCASSRLGTSYEQYFGPGTRLTVT.

J is TRBJ1-2 and V is TRBV28; D remains unclear. The germline V gene encodes CDR1 MDHEN and CDR2 SYDVKM. V lost 3 bases and J 6 bases, leaving 11 bases between the germline ends. This CDR3 spans 13 amino acids. For the CDR3, the DNA is TGTGCCAGCAGTTTCCTTGCGTCCAATGGCTACACCTTC. Translated, it gives CASSFLASNGYTF.

The genes are TRBV6-5 and TRBJ1-2; 7 nucleotides line up with TRBD1. J was trimmed by 3 bases and V by 6 bases; bases with no gene match: 10. This CDR3 is 15 amino acids long. CDR1 is MNHEY, CDR2 SVGAGI, per germline. Written as DNA, the CDR3 is TGTGCCAGCAGACCCTATACAGGGGTCGACTATGGCTACACCTTC. Its translation: CASRPYTGVDYGYTF.

This sequence joins TRBV6-6 and TRBJ1-1; 9 bases agree with TRBD1. V gave up 6 bases and J gave up 11 bases; unmatched junction bases: 13. There are 14 residues in the CDR3. Germline V CDR1 and CDR2: MNHNY, SVGAGI (reference sequence). The CDR3: CASSLRDRAMSAFF. DNA of the CDR3: TGTGCCAGCAGCCTCCGGGACAGGGCTATGTCTGCTTTCTTT.

The chain is built from TRBV19 and TRBJ1-4; D is perhaps TRBD1 (5 bases). V lost 3 bases to trimming and J lost 0 bases, with 5 bases between them. CDR1 and CDR2 (germline): LNHDA, SQIVND (reference sequence). The CDR3 is 14 amino acids. CDR3 DNA: TGTGCCAGTAGTATGGGGCCAACTAATGAAAAACTGTTTTTT. Residues: CASSMGPTNEKLFF.

This clone was detected only once. V and J are TRBV9 and TRBJ2-1, with 7 bases fitting TRBD2. There are 14 residues in the CDR3. J lost 8 bases, V lost 0 bases, and 5 bases had no gene match. From germline, CDR1 is SGDLS and CDR2 YYNGEE. The CDR3 DNA sequence: TGTGCCAGCAGCGTAGTGGCGGGAGTACATGAGCAGTTCTTC. Protein product: CASSVVAGVHEQFF.

The chain couples TRBV19 to TRBJ2-7; D possibly corresponds to TRBD1 (6 bases). Germline values: CDR1 LNHDA, CDR2 SQIVND (reference sequence). Trimming removed 1 base from V and 3 bases from J, with 10 bases in between. The CDR3 has 14 residues. This CDR3 reads CASSIVPGDYEQYF. The CDR3 DNA follows: TGTGCCAGTAGTATAGTTCCAGGGGACTACGAGCAGTACTTC.

In DNA form, the CDR3 reads TGTGCCAGCAGAACAGGCCCTGGAAACACCATATATTTT. It is translated as CASRTGPGNTIYF. This chain connects TRBV28 to TRBJ1-3; possible D gene TRBD1, 5 bases. Germline CDR1 is MDHEN and CDR2 is SYDVKM. The CDR3 sequence is 13 residues long. Trimming cost V 6 bases and J 2 bases, with 8 bases left between them. Full variable domain (rest looked up from reference TRBV28 and TRBJ1-3): DVKVTQSSRYLVKRTGEKVFLECVQDMDHENMFWYRQDPGLGLRLIYFSYDVKMKEKGDIPEGYSVSREKKERFSLILESASTNQTSMYLCASRTGPGNTIYFGEGSWLTVV.

The chain employs TRBV6-1 and TRBJ2-2; D might be TRBD1 (5 bases). V was cut by 2 bases and J by 6 bases, with 13 bases left in between. Germline V gene sequence: CDR1 MNHNS, CDR2 SASEGT. The CDR3 has 15 amino acids. The CDR3 reads CASSEMDATAGELFF. Written as DNA, the CDR3 is TGTGCCAGCAGTGAAATGGACGCGACAGCCGGGGAGCTGTTTTTT.

This sequence joins TRBV6-5 and TRBJ2-7, with 11 bases lining up with TRBD2. There are 14 residues in the CDR3. J gave up 4 bases and V 9 bases, and 8 bases lay outside the gene matches. The germline V gene has CDR1 MNHEY and CDR2 SVGAGI. CDR3 in amino acids: CASRIAGGPYEQYF. The DNA for the CDR3 is TGTGCCAGTAGGATAGCGGGAGGGCCTTACGAGCAGTACTTC.

This chain's CDR3 is CAWSALAGDTGELFF. CDR3 coding DNA: TGTGCCTGGAGCGCGCTAGCGGGAGACACCGGGGAGCTGTTTTTT. The genes are TRBV30 and TRBJ2-2; the match to TRBD2 covers 10 bases. The CDR3 runs 15 residues. CDR1 and CDR2 from the germline V gene are GTSNPN and SVGIG (reference sequence). The V segment lost 3 bases and the J segment 3 bases; nucleotides outside the gene matches: 4.

The chain has TRBV7-9 and TRBJ2-1; tentatively, D is TRBD2 (6 bases). The germline gives CDR1 SEHNR, CDR2 FQNEAQ (reference sequence). Trimming shortened V by 3 bases and J by 4 bases, and 16 bases separated the two germline ends. This CDR3 is built from 16 residues. The CDR3 spells CASSFWRGAGYNEQFF. The CDR3, as DNA: TGTGCCAGCAGCTTTTGGCGCGGGGCAGGATACAATGAGCAGTTCTTC.

The gene calls are TRBV30 and TRBJ2-2; D not certain. The V gene's germline CDR1 is GTSNPN and CDR2 SVGIG (reference sequence). Trimming cost V 3 bases and J 3 bases, with 5 bases left between them. There are 12 residues in the CDR3. Here the CDR3 DNA reads TGTGCCTGGAGGGCATACACCGGGGAGCTGTTTTTT. Translation gives CAWRAYTGELFF.

The chain employs TRBV12-3 or TRBV12-4 and TRBJ1-1; weak D call: TRBD1 (6 bases). Trimming pared 6 bases from V and 3 bases from J, leaving 11 bases between. The CDR3 totals 13 residues. This CDR3 is CASSPRTDTEAFF. CDR3 nucleotides: TGTGCCAGCAGCCCTCGGACAGACACTGAAGCTTTCTTT.

This clone was observed many times. As DNA, the CDR3 is TGCGCCAGCAGAGGGGCCGCCAGCTCCTACAATGAGCAGTTCTTC. It translates to CASRGAASSYNEQFF. The chain has TRBV5-1 and TRBJ2-1, with D perhaps TRBD1 (5 bases). V was clipped by 5 bases and J by 0 bases, with 12 bases between them. CDR3 length: 15 residues. Germline V gene data show CDR1 as SGHRS and CDR2 as YFSETQ.